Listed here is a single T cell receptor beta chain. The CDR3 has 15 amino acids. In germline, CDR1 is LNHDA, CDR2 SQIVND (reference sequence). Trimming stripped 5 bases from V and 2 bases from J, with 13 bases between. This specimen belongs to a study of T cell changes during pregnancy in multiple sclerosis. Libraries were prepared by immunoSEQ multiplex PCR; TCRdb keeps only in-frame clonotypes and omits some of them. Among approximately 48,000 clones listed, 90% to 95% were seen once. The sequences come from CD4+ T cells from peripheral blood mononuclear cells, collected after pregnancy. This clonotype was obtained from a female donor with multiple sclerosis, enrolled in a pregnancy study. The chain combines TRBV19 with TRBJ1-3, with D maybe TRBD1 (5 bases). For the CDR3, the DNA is TGTGCCAGTAGTCCGGGGGGGTACGCTGGAAACACCATATATTTT. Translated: CASSPGGYAGNTIYF.